This T cell receptor (beta chain) was captured in a study of radiotherapy plus CTLA-4 blockade in lung cancer. Focal radiation was given together with CTLA-4 blockade (ipilimumab) to patients with chemo-refractory metastatic non-small-cell lung cancer. Germline-derived CDR1 and CDR2 are SGHRS and YFSETQ. The V gene lost 5 bases and the J gene lost 4 bases, with 12 bases spanning the gap. CDR3 size: 14 residues. TCRdb's table, derived via immunoSEQ multiplex PCR, lists solely in-frame clones and lacks some. The sample shows 83,000 or so clones, roughly 87% of them seen only once. This sequence joins TRBV5-1 and TRBJ1-4, with D possibly being TRBD1 (5 bases). This clonotype originated in a human donor with non-small cell lung cancer who had stable disease on radiotherapy plus ipilimumab. This specimen was peripheral blood, taken from a patient treated with radiotherapy plus ipilimumab. The CDR3 DNA is TGCGCCAGCAGAGGAGGGGCGGGTAATGAAAAACTGTTTTTT. It encodes CASRGGAGNEKLFF.